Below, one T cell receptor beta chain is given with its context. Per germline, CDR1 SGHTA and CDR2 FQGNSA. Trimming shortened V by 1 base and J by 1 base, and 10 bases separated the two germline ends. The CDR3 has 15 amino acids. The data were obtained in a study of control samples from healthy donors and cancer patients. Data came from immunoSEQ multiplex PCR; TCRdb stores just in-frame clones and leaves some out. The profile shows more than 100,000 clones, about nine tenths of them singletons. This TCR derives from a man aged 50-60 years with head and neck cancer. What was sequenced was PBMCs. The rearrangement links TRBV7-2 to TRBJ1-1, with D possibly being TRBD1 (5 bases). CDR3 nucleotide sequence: TGTGCCAGCAGCTTAGTCGGCAGGGCGAACACTGAAGCTTTCTTT. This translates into CASSLVGRANTEAFF.